This T cell receptor beta chain is from a study of shared clonotypes between healthy human individuals. The study's findings and limits: The study found lower generation probabilities in non-shared clonotypes than in those shared by all four donors. Several donors held about 5% of naive CD4 clonotypes in common.

This clone was found once. Its antigen is as yet unknown. CDR3 size: 15 residues. Germline values: CDR1 MNHEY, CDR2 SMNVEV (reference sequence). V shed 5 bases and J 1 base; nucleotides not matched to a gene: 4. Profiled with immunoSEQ multiplex PCR; TCRdb holds only in-frame clones, not every one. The sample carries roughly 2.2 million clones, approximately 95% recorded once. This TCR came from a man between 18 and 29 years old in good health. Some clones in this sample may be carry-over from other donors' samples. J is TRBJ1-5 and V is TRBV27, with 8 positions matching TRBD1. What was sequenced was naive CD4+ T cells from PBMCs. Subset noted: CD45RA+ positively selected. CDR3 amino acids: CASSRQGRSNQPQHF. The CDR3 DNA reads TGTGCCAGCAGTAGACAGGGGAGAAGCAATCAGCCCCAGCATTTT.